The 13 T cell receptor beta chains in this list originate from one sample, sequenced in a study of OX40 agonist ivuxolimab in advanced cancers. Sequencing was performed with immunoSEQ multiplex PCR; in TCRdb, only in-frame clones are kept and a portion is missing. The repertoire holds roughly 60,000 clones, with 86% as singletons. Sequencing used CD4+ or CD8+ T cells sorted from blood, obtained in a trial of the OX40 agonist ivuxolimab. These receptors were taken from an adult with an advanced solid tumor such as melanoma, head and neck, liver or kidney cancer.

The chain is built from TRBV7-6 and TRBJ1-4, with TRBD1 identical over 8 bases. Germline V gene lookup returns CDR1 SGHVS and CDR2 FNYEAQ. Losses at the gene ends were 5 bases for V and 11 bases for J; bases not matched to a gene: 13. CDR3 length: 15 amino acids. The CDR3 bases are TGTGCCAGCAGCCCTTTGGGACAGGCCCATGGGAAACTGTTTTTT. Translation gives CASSPLGQAHGKLFF.

The chain links TRBV7-6 to TRBJ1-2, with D maybe TRBD1 (5 bases). The V and J ends lost 5 bases and 6 bases respectively, with 19 bases between them. This CDR3 is built from 15 residues. Per the germline V gene, CDR1 is SGHVS and CDR2 is FNYEAQ. CDR3 residues: CASSRFGGDPHGYTF. As DNA, the CDR3 is TGTGCCAGCAGCCGGTTTGGGGGGGATCCTCATGGCTACACCTTC. Drawing the rest from reference TRBV7-6 and TRBJ1-2, the complete variable domain is GAGVSQSPRYKVTKRGQDVALRCDPISGHVSLYWYRQALGQGPEFLTYFNYEAQQDKSGLPNDRFSAERPEGSISTLTIQRTEQRDSAMYRCASSRFGGDPHGYTFGSGTRLTVV.

The genes are TRBV5-1 and TRBJ2-7, with D perhaps matching TRBD2 (5 bases). CDR3 length: 16 amino acids. The V gene's germline CDR1 is SGHRS and CDR2 YFSETQ. Trimming removed 0 bases from V and 3 bases from J, with 16 bases in between. The CDR3 here is CASSLGVGVSVYEQYF. Written as DNA, the CDR3 is TGCGCCAGCAGCTTGGGGGTCGGGGTATCGGTCTACGAGCAGTACTTC. Full variable domain (missing parts from reference TRBV5-1 and TRBJ2-7): KAGVTQTPRYLIKTRGQQVTLSCSPISGHRSVSWYQQTPGQGLQFLFEYFSETQRNKGNFPGRFSGRQFSNSRSEMNVSTLELGDSALYLCASSLGVGVSVYEQYFGPGTRLTVT.

The chain uses TRBV5-1 and TRBJ1-2, with 7 nucleotides matching TRBD1. V was pared by 1 base and J by 0 bases, with 3 bases of the junction left unmatched. The CDR3 runs to 15 residues. The germline CDR1 and CDR2 sequences are SGHRS and YFSETQ. The CDR3 is CASSLTGEPNYGYTF. In DNA form, the CDR3 reads TGCGCCAGCAGCTTGACAGGGGAGCCTAACTATGGCTACACCTTC.

The genes are TRBV18 and TRBJ1-5; a possible D gene is TRBD1 (6 bases). The CDR3 runs 15 residues. Trimming took off 6 bases at V and 5 bases at J, with 17 bases between the two ends. Germline V gives CDR1 KGHSH, CDR2 LQKENI. The DNA of the CDR3 is TGTGCCAGCTCCCCCCCCGGGGGCGGGGATCAGCCCCAGCATTTT. Protein product: CASSPPGGGDQPQHF.

This chain uses TRBV2 with TRBJ2-5, with D uncertain. This CDR3 region has 9 residues. V lost 8 bases to trimming and J lost 5 bases, with 3 bases between them. In germline, CDR1 is SNHLY, CDR2 FYNNEI. The CDR3 DNA is TGTGCCAGCGGCGAGACCCAGTACTTC. Protein sequence: CASGETQYF.

The chain carries TRBV6-6 and TRBJ2-7, with 9 nucleotides matching TRBD2. The V segment lost 5 bases and the J segment 1 base; nucleotides outside the gene matches: 3. The CDR3 runs to 14 residues. CDR1 and CDR2 (germline): MNHNY, SVGAGI (reference sequence). The CDR3 DNA sequence: TGTGCCAGCAGTCTCCTAGCGGGGTCCTACGAGCAGTACTTC. Protein sequence: CASSLLAGSYEQYF.

CDR3 protein: CASSYYGGKSNNEQFF. The CDR3 nucleotides are TGTGCCAGCAGTTACTATGGGGGAAAGTCAAACAATGAGCAGTTCTTC. V is TRBV6-6 and J is TRBJ2-1, with D tentatively TRBD1 or TRBD2 (5 bases each). Germline CDR1 MNHNY, CDR2 SVGAGI (reference sequence). The CDR3 loop spans 16 amino acids. Trimming took off 1 base at V and 5 bases at J, with 15 bases between the two ends.

This clone was counted a few times. This sequence joins TRBV5-4 and TRBJ1-5; D possibly corresponds to TRBD1 (5 bases). V was cut by 4 bases and J by 5 bases, with 16 bases left in between. Germline V CDR1 and CDR2: SGHNT, YYREEE (reference sequence). The CDR3 loop spans 15 amino acids. The CDR3 DNA reads as TGTGCCAGCAGCCGGGACCCCGGAGGCGATCAGCCCCAGCATTTT. It translates to CASSRDPGGDQPQHF.

The rearrangement joins TRBV7-2 to TRBJ2-7, with a possible D match to TRBD1 (5 bases). The length of the CDR3 is 15 residues. Between the trimmed V and J ends, which lost 5 bases and 8 bases, there was a span of 22 bases. Germline assignment: CDR1 SGHTA and CDR2 FQGNSA. CDR3 residues: CASSLEPGQHGQQYF. CDR3 DNA: TGTGCCAGCAGCCTAGAACCAGGGCAGCACGGCCAGCAGTACTTC. Based on the CDR3 plus reference TRBV7-2 and TRBJ2-7, the full variable domain is GAGVSQSPSNKVTEKGKDVELRCDPISGHTALYWYRQSLGQGLEFLIYFQGNSAPDKSGLPSDRFSAERTGGSVSTLTIQRTQQEDSAVYLCASSLEPGQHGQQYFGPGTRLTVT.

This rearrangement joins TRBV5-6 to TRBJ2-7; D gene unclear. V gave up 4 bases and J gave up 3 bases, with 14 bases separating them. CDR1 and CDR2 (germline): SGHDT, YYEEEE. The CDR3 runs 14 residues. CDR3 region: CASSVRTVYYEQYF. The CDR3 coding sequence is TGTGCCAGCAGCGTACGGACGGTGTACTACGAGCAGTACTTC.

This clone was counted a single time. This chain connects TRBV11-2 to TRBJ1-5; TRBD1 is a possible D gene (6 bases). CDR1 and CDR2 (germline): SGHAT, FQNNGV. The CDR3 has 15 amino acids. Trimming stripped 0 bases from V and 7 bases from J, with 13 bases between. For the CDR3, the DNA is TGTGCCAGCAGCTTAGAGATGGGGGGCCACCAGCCCCAGCATTTT. Amino acid sequence: CASSLEMGGHQPQHF.

V gene TRBV5-1 combines with J gene TRBJ2-3; TRBD2 aligns across 13 bases. CDR1 SGHRS and CDR2 YFSETQ come from the germline V gene. The CDR3 has 17 amino acids. With V trimmed by 3 bases and J by 1 base, 5 bases remained unmatched. The CDR3 region is CASSSSLAGGRTDTQYF. The CDR3 DNA reads as TGCGCCAGCAGCTCCTCACTAGCGGGGGGGCGCACAGATACGCAGTATTTT.